The 6 T cell receptor beta chains below come from one sample, sequenced in a study of blood T cell repertoires in COVID-19. The method was immunoSEQ multiplex PCR; TCRdb's version includes in-frame clones alone and lacks a portion of them. The sample includes tens of thousands of clones, roughly 88% of them seen just once. The source material was peripheral blood. These receptors originate from a human donor in a cohort sampled during active COVID-19.

V usage is TRBV25-1 and J usage is TRBJ2-3; 7 bases match TRBD2. V lost 8 bases to trimming and J lost 5 bases; unmatched junction nucleotides: 4. The CDR3 is 12 amino acids. Germline CDR1 MGHDK, CDR2 SYGVNS. The CDR3 sequence: CASEGTIDTQYF. The CDR3, as DNA: TGTGCCAGCGAAGGGACTATAGATACGCAGTATTTT.

The V and J genes are TRBV10-3 and TRBJ1-5; possibly TRBD1 for D (5 bases). The germline V and J ends were trimmed by 7 bases and 4 bases, with 11 bases remaining between them. The CDR3 is made up of 13 amino acids. Germline values: CDR1 ENHRY, CDR2 SYGVKD. The CDR3 coding sequence is TGTGCCATCAACGCGGGGACGAATCAGCCCCAGCATTTT. It yields the protein CAINAGTNQPQHF.

V usage is TRBV3-1 (or the pseudogene TRBV3-2) and J usage is TRBJ2-7; 8 bases agree with TRBD2. Looked up from germline, CDR1 is LGHDT and CDR2 is YNNKEL (reference sequence). This CDR3 is built from 14 residues. Trimming removed 6 bases from V and 4 bases from J; junction bases left unmatched: 8. CDR3 sequence (DNA): TGTGCCAGCAGAGATAGGACTAGCATTTACGAGCAGTACTTC. Its protein product is CASRDRTSIYEQYF.

This chain links TRBV4-3 with TRBJ1-1; D is unclear. This CDR3 is built from 15 residues. CDR1 and CDR2 from the germline V gene are LGHNA and YSLEER. V shed 4 bases and J shed 4 bases, with 16 bases lying between them. CDR3 nucleotide sequence: TGCGCCAGCAGCCGGGGAGCTCGGGAAGGCACTGAAGCTTTCTTT. It specifies CASSRGAREGTEAFF.

V is TRBV12-2 and J is TRBJ1-6. TRBV12-2 is marked as a pseudogene. The CDR3 sequence is 15 residues long. CDR3 in DNA: TGTGCAAGTCGCTTCAGGGAGGGGGATAATTCACCCCTCCACTTT. Protein: CASRFREGDNSPLHF.

The genes are TRBV27 and TRBJ2-1; 11 bases map to TRBD2. Germline V CDR1 and CDR2: MNHEY, SMNVEV (reference sequence). The junction had 4 bases not matched to a gene; V was cut back by 11 bases and J by 4 bases. The CDR3 is 13 amino acids. CDR3 DNA sequence: TGTGCCTCGGGACTAGCGGAATACAATGAGCAGTTCTTC. This gives the protein CASGLAEYNEQFF.